The clone carrying this T cell receptor beta chain was counted only a few times. The target antigen is unknown. These data come from a study of CD8 T cells in ankylosing spondylitis. A quantitative 5'-RACE method, one with molecular barcodes, was used to make TCR beta libraries. Via MiXCR, TCRdb re-called the 5' RACE reads, giving one row per CDR3 protein. The data hold around 540,000 distinct CDR3 sequences, with 9.5% to 15% observed a single time. The length of the CDR3 is 13 residues. CDR1 and CDR2 (germline): SGHAT, FQNNGV. Trimming shortened V by 5 bases and J by 8 bases, and 15 bases separated the two germline ends. Study-wide points: There was reportedly significant enrichment of clones that were disease-linked in matched ankylosing spondylitis synovial fluid. Some of these motif variants have turned up before, in reports on reactive arthritis synovial fluid and blood. Several highly homologous variants formed a TCR beta motif that appeared characteristic of ankylosing spondylitis blood.

The source of this sequence is a male donor with ankylosing spondylitis. The specimen was blood, either unsorted or a sorted T cell fraction (not recorded which). The V call is TRBV11-2, the J call TRBJ1-2; a weak D match, TRBD1 (6 bases). CDR3 DNA sequence: TGTGCCAGCAGCCCCGGGGGGGCCTTCGGCTACACCTTC. Encoded protein: CASSPGGAFGYTF.